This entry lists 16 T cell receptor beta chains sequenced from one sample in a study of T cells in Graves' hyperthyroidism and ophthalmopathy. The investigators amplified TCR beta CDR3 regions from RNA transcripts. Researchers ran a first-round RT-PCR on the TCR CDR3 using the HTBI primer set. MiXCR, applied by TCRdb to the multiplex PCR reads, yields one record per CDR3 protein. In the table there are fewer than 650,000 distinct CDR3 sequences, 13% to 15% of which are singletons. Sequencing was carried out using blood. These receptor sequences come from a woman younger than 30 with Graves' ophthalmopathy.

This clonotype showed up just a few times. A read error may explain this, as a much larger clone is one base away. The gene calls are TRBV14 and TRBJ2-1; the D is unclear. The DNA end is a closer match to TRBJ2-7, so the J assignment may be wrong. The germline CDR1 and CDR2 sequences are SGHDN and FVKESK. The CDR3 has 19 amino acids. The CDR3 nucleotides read TGTGCCAGCAGCCAAGAAGTCTGGCCAGGCCCGAGCTCCTACAATGAGCAGTACTTC. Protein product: CASSQEVWPGPSSYNEQYF.

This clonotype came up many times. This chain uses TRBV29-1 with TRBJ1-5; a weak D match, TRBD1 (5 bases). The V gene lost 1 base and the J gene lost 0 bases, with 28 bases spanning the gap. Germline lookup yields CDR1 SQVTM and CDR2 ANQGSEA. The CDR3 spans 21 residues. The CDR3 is CSVEGPGTSVPGEYSNQPQHF. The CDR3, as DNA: TGCAGCGTTGAAGGTCCCGGGACTTCAGTCCCCGGTGAATATAGCAATCAGCCCCAGCATTTT.

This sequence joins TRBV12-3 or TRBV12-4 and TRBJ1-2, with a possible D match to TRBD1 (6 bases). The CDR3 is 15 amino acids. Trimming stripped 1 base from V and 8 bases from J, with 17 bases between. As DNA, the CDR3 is TGTGCCAGCAGTTTAGGGCGCGGCAGGGGAGGCGGCTACACCTTC. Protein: CASSLGRGRGGGYTF.

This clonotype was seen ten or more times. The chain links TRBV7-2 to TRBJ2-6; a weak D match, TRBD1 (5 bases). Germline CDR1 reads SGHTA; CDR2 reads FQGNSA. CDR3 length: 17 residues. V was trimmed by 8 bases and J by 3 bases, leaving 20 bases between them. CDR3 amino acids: CASVPMPPGRGANVLTF. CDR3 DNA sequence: TGTGCCAGCGTCCCTATGCCTCCAGGGCGTGGGGCCAACGTCCTGACTTTC.

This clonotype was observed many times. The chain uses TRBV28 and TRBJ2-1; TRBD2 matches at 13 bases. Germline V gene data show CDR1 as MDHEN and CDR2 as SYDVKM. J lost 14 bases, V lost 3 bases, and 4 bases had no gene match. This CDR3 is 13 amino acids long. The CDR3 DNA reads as TGTGCCAGCAGTTTGACTAGCGGGAGGAAGGAGTTCTTC. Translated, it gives CASSLTSGRKEFF.

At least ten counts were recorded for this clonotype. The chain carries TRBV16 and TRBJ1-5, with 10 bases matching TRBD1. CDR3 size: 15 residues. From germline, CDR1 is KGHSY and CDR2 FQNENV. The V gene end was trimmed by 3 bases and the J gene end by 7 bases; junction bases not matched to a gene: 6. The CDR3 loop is CASSQGTGARQPQHF. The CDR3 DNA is TGTGCCAGCAGCCAGGGGACAGGGGCGAGACAGCCCCAGCATTTT.

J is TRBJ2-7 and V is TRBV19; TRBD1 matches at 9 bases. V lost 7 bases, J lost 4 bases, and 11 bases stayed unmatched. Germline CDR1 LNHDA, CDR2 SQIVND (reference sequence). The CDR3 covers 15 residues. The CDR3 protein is CASKGGQGSRYEQYF. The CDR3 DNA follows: TGTGCCAGTAAAGGGGGACAGGGATCTAGGTACGAGCAGTACTTC.

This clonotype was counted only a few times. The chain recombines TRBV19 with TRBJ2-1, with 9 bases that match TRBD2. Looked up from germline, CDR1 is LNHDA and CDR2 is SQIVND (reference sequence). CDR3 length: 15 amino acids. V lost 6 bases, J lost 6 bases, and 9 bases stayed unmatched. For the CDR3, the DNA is TGTGCCAGTAGGTCTAGCGGGAAGAGTGGCAATGAGCAGTTCTTC. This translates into CASRSSGKSGNEQFF.

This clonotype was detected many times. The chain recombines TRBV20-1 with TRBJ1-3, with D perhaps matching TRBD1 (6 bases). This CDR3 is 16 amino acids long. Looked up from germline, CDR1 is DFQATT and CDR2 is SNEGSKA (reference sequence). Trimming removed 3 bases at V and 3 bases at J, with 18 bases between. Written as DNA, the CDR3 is TGCAGTGCTAGTGGGGGGGGGCAGTCTATTGGAAACACCATATATTTT. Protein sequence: CSASGGGQSIGNTIYF.

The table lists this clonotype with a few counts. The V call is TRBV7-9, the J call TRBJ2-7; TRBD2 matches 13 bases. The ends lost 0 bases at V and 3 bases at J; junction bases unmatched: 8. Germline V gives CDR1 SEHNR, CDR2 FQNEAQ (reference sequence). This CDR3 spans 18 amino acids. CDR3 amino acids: CASSLAPGLAGKFYEQYF. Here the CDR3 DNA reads TGTGCCAGCAGCTTAGCTCCGGGACTAGCGGGAAAGTTCTACGAGCAGTACTTC.

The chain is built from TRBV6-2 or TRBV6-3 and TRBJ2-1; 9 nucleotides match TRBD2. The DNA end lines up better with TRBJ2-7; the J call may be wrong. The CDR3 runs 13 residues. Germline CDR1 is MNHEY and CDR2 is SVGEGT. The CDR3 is CASRASGTNEQYF. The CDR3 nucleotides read TGTGCCAGCAGGGCTAGCGGGACCAATGAGCAGTACTTC.

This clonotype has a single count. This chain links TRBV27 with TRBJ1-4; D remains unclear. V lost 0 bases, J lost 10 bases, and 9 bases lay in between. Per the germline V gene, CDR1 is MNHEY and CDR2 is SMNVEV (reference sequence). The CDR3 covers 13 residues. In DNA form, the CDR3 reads TGTGCCAGCAGTTTATCGGGCCTTGGAAAACTGTTTTTT. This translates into CASSLSGLGKLFF. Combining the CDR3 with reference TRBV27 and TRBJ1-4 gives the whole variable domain EAQVTQNPRYLITVTGKKLTVTCSQNMNHEYMSWYRQDPGLGLRQIYYSMNVEVTDKGDVPEGYKVSRKEKRNFPLILESPSPNQTSLYFCASSLSGLGKLFFGSGTQLSVL.

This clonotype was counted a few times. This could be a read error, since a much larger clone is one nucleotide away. The CDR3 sequence: CAGKGTEAFF. The CDR3 coding sequence is TGTGCCGGCAAAGGGACAGAAGCTTTCTTT. The chain uses TRBV12-3 or TRBV12-4 and TRBJ1-1; TRBD1 is a possible D gene (6 bases). CDR3 length: 10 amino acids. V shed 11 bases and J shed 8 bases, with 12 bases lying between them.

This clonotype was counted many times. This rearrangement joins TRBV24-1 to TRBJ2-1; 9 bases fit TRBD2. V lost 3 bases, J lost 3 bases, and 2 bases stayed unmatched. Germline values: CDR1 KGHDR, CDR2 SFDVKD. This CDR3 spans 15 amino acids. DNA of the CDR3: TGTGCCACCAGTGATAGCGGGAGGATCTACAATGAGCAGTTCTTC. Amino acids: CATSDSGRIYNEQFF.

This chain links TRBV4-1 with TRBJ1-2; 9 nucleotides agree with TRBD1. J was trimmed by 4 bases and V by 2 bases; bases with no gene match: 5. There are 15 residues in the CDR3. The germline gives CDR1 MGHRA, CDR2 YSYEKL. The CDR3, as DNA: TGCGCCAGCAGCCAACCCGAACAGGGGGCCTATGGCTACACCTTC. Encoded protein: CASSQPEQGAYGYTF.

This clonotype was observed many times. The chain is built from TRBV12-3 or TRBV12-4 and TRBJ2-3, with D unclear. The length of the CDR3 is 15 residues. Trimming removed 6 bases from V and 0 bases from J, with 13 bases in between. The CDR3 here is CASSEVVSSTDTQYF. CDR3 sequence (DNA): TGTGCCAGCAGCGAGGTGGTATCGAGCACAGATACGCAGTATTTT.